This T cell receptor (beta chain) came from a study of CD8+ T cells in alopecia areata. Study-wide findings and caveats: Lesional scalp exceeded normal scalp in clonality, especially in alopecia totalis/universalis. Sharing of TCR sequences between patients (possibly for HLA-related reasons) was less clear than in mice.

Remarks on this clone: Its antigen is as yet unknown.

This CDR3 has 16 amino acids. With 2 bases clipped from V and 0 bases from J, the junction kept 3 bases outside the gene matches. CDR1 SEHNR and CDR2 FQNEAQ come from the germline V gene (reference sequence). Extracted RNA was reverse transcribed into cDNA, the sequencing template. Sequencing used immunoSEQ multiplex PCR; TCRdb keeps in-frame clones, though not all of them. The sample includes 150,000 or so clones, roughly 64% seen only once; the top ten take around 6.6%. The chain couples TRBV7-9 to TRBJ2-1, with TRBD2 matching 8 bases. Sequences were derived from CD4+ T cells sorted from blood, sampled at week 0. The TCR was taken from a human donor with alopecia areata. The CDR3 bases are TGTGCCAGCAGCTTAACAGGGACTAGCTCCTACAATGAGCAGTTCTTC. Protein: CASSLTGTSSYNEQFF.